Below, 8 T cell receptor beta chains from the same sample are listed, as sequenced in a study of T cell changes during pregnancy in multiple sclerosis. Sequencing was performed with immunoSEQ multiplex PCR; in TCRdb, only in-frame clones are kept and a portion is missing. The data show some 40,000 clones, with 90% to 95% seen just once and approximately 1.7% held by the top ten. This specimen consisted of peripheral blood, obtained in the third trimester of pregnancy. The receptors derive from a female donor with multiple sclerosis, enrolled in a pregnancy study.

The chain combines TRBV18 with TRBJ2-1, with D possibly being TRBD1 (6 bases). The CDR3 has 13 residues. Germline values: CDR1 KGHSH, CDR2 LQKENI. V lost 2 bases and J 4 bases, leaving 6 bases between the germline ends. This CDR3 reads CASSPTGYNEQFF. For the CDR3, the DNA is TGTGCCAGCTCACCAACAGGGTACAATGAGCAGTTCTTC.

The genes are TRBV4-1 and TRBJ1-1; weak D call: TRBD1 (5 bases). V lost 1 base and J 4 bases, leaving 16 bases between the germline ends. The germline V gene encodes CDR1 MGHRA and CDR2 YSYEKL. The CDR3 runs 16 residues. DNA of the CDR3: TGCGCCAGCAGCCAAGGAATCGGGGGGGGGTTCACTGAAGCTTTCTTT. It codes for CASSQGIGGGFTEAFF.

The J gene is TRBJ2-7, the V gene TRBV4-1, with 9 bases lining up with TRBD2. Unmatched junction bases numbered 5, after V lost 4 bases and J lost 4 bases. Germline CDR1 MGHRA, CDR2 YSYEKL. This CDR3 is 14 amino acids long. The CDR3 protein is CASSLAGEGYEQYF. The DNA for the CDR3 is TGCGCCAGCAGCCTAGCGGGAGAGGGTTACGAGCAGTACTTC.

The chain links TRBV6-6 to TRBJ1-2, with a weak D call TRBD1 (6 bases). V was clipped by 2 bases and J by 6 bases, with 10 bases between them. The CDR3 is 13 residues long. Germline assignment: CDR1 MNHNY and CDR2 SVGAGI (reference sequence). The CDR3 DNA sequence: TGTGCCAGCAGTTACACAGGGTGGGATGGCTACACCTTC. Translating it yields CASSYTGWDGYTF.

This clone qualifies as medium-sized (0.01 to 0.1%). The chain couples TRBV6-1 to TRBJ1-2; 11 bases agree with TRBD1. This CDR3 contains 16 residues. Germline values: CDR1 MNHNS, CDR2 SASEGT. The trim removed 0 bases at V and 4 bases at J, leaving 4 bases unmatched. This CDR3 reads CASSEADGTGGYGYTF. As DNA, the CDR3 is TGTGCCAGCAGTGAAGCGGATGGGACAGGGGGCTATGGCTACACCTTC.

The V gene is TRBV11-2, the J gene TRBJ2-1; 9 bases align to TRBD2. With V trimmed by 1 base and J by 5 bases, 9 bases remained unmatched. Looked up from germline, CDR1 is SGHAT and CDR2 is FQNNGV. The CDR3 covers 17 residues. CDR3 in amino acids: CASSLVPRGGINNEQFF. CDR3 bases: TGTGCCAGCAGCTTAGTTCCGCGGGGGGGTATAAACAATGAGCAGTTCTTC.

The rearrangement uses TRBV18 and TRBJ1-1; 7 positions match TRBD1. J was trimmed by 7 bases and V by 3 bases; bases with no gene match: 2. The CDR3 runs to 12 residues. Germline V gene lookup returns CDR1 KGHSH and CDR2 LQKENI. CDR3: CASSPDRDEAFF. CDR3 nucleotide sequence: TGTGCCAGCTCACCTGACAGGGATGAAGCTTTCTTT.

The V call is TRBV30, the J call TRBJ1-2; possible D gene TRBD1, 6 bases. Germline values: CDR1 GTSNPN, CDR2 SVGIG (reference sequence). The CDR3 has 14 residues. Deletions cut 0 bases from V and 7 bases from J, with 15 bases between. The CDR3 region is CAWSVRGGRGGYTF. As DNA, the CDR3 is TGTGCCTGGAGTGTACGAGGGGGACGGGGTGGCTACACCTTC.